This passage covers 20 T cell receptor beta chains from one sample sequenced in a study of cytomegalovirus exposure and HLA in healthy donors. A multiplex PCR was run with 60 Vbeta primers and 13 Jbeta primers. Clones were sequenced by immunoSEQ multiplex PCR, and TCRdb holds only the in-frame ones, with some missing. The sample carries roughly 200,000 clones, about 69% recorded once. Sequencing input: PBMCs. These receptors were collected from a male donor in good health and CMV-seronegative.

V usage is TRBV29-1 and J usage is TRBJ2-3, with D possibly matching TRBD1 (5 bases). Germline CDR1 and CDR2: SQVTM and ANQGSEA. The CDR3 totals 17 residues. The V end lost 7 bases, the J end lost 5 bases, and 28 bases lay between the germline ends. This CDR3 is CSAFLHSTANGIDTQYF. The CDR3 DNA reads TGCAGCGCCTTCCTGCATTCGACAGCAAATGGGATAGATACGCAGTATTTT.

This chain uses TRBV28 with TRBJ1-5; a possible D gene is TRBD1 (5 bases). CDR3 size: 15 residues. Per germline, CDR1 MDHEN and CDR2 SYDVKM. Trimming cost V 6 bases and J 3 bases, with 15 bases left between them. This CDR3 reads CASRGSPRANQPQHF. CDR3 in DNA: TGTGCCAGCAGAGGAAGTCCCAGGGCCAATCAGCCCCAGCATTTT.

CDR3 residues: CASSALANEQFF. In DNA, the CDR3 is TGTGCCAGCAGTGCACTAGCAAATGAGCAGTTCTTC. The rearrangement links TRBV27 to TRBJ2-1, with D possibly matching TRBD2 (6 bases). The V and J ends lost 5 bases and 7 bases respectively, with 9 bases between them. The length of the CDR3 is 12 residues. Per the germline V gene, CDR1 is MNHEY and CDR2 is SMNVEV (reference sequence).

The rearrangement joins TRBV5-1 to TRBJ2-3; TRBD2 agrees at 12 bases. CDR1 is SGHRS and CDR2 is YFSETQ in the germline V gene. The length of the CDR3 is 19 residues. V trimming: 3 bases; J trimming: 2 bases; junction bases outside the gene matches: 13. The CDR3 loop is CASSWPTSGSSNPTDTQYF. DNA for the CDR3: TGCGCCAGCAGCTGGCCGACTAGCGGGAGCTCGAATCCCACAGATACGCAGTATTTT.

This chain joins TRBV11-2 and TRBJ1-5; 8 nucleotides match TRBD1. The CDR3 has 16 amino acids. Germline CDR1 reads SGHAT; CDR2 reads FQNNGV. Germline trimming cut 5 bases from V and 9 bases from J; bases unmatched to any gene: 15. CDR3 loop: CASSISGGPDLGPQHF. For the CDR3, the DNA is TGTGCCAGCAGCATATCAGGGGGCCCGGACTTGGGGCCCCAGCATTTT.

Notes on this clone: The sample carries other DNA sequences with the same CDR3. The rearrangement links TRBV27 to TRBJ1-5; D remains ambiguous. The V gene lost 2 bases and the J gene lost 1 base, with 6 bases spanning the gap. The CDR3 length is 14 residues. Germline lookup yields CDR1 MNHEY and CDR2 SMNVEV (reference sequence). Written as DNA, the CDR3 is TGTGCCAGCAGTTTAGGCGGAAGCAATCAGCCCCAGCATTTT. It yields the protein CASSLGGSNQPQHF.

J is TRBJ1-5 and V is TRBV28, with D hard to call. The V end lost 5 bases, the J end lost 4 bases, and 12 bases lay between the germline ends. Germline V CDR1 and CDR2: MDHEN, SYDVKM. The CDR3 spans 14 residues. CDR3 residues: CASSPPNRNQPQHF. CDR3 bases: TGTGCCAGCAGTCCCCCGAACAGAAATCAGCCCCAGCATTTT.

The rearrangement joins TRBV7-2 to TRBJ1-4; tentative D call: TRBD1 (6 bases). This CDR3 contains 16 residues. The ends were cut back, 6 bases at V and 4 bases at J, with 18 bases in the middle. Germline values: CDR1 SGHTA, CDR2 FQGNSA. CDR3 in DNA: TGTGCCAGCAGTCTCCAGGGGTACGGTGGTAATGAAAAACTGTTTTTT. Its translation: CASSLQGYGGNEKLFF.

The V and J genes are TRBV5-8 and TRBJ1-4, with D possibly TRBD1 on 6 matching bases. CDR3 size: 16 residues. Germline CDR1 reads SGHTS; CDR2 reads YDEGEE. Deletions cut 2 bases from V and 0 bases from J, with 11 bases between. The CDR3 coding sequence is TGTGCCAGCAGCTTAGCAGGGGTAGCAACTAATGAAAAACTGTTTTTT. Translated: CASSLAGVATNEKLFF. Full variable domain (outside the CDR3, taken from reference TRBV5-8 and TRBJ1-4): EAGVTQSPTHLIKTRGQQATLRCSPISGHTSVYWYQQALGLGLQFLLWYDEGEERNRGNFPPRFSGRQFPNYSSELNVNALELEDSALYLCASSLAGVATNEKLFFGSGTQLSVL.

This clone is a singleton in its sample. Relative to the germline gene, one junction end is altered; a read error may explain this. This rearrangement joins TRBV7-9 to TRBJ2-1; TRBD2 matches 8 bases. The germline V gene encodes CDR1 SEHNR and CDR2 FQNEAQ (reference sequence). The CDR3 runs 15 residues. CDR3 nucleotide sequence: TGTTCCAGCAGCGGGGGTAGCGGGGCCTACAATGAGCAGTTCTTC. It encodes CSSSGGSGAYNEQFF. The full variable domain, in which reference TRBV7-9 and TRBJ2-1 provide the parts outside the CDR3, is DTGVSQNPRHKITKRGQNVTFRCDPISEHNRLYWYRQTLGQGPEFLTYFQNEAQLEKSRLLSDRFSAERPKGSFSTLEIQRTEQGDSAMYLCSSSGGSGAYNEQFFGPGTRLTVL.

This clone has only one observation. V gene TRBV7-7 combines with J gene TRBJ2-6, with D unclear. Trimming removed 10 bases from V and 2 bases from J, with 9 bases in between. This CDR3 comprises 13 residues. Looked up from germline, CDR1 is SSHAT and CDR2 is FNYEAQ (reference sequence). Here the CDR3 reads CAIGTAGANVLTF. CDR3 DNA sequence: TGTGCCATAGGAACAGCTGGGGCCAACGTCCTGACTTTC.

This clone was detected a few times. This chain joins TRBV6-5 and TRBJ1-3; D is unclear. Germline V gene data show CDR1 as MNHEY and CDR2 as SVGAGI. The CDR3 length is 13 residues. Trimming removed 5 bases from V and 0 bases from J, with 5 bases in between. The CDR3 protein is CASSTGSGNTIYF. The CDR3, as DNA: TGTGCCAGCAGTACGGGCTCTGGAAACACCATATATTTT.

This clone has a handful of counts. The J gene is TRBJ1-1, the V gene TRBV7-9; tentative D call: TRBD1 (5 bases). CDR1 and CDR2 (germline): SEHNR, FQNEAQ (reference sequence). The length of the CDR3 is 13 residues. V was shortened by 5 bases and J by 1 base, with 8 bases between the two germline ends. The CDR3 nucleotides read TGTGCCAGCAGCCCCCAGGGGAACACTGAAGCTTTCTTT. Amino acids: CASSPQGNTEAFF.

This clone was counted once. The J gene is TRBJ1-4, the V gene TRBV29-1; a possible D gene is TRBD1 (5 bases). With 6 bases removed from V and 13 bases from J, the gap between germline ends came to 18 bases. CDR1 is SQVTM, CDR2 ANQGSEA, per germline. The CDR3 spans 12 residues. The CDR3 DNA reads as TGCAGCGTCCCCCTTGGACACCTTGGACTGTTTTTT. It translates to CSVPLGHLGLFF. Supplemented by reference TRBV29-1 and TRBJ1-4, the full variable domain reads SAVISQKPSRDICQRGTSLTIQCQVDSQVTMMFWYRQQPGQSLTLIATANQGSEATYESGFVIDKFPISRPNLTFSTLTVSNMSPEDSSIYLCSVPLGHLGLFFGSGTQLSVL.

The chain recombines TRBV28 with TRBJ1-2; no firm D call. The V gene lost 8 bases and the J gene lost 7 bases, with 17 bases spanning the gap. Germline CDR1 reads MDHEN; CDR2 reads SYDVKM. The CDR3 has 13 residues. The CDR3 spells CASHAIGVVGYTF. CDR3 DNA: TGTGCCAGCCACGCCATCGGGGTTGTTGGCTACACCTTC.

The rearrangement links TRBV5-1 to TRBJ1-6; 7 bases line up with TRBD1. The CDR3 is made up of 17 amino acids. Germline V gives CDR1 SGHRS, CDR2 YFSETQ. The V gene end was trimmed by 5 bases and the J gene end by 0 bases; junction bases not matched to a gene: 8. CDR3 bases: TGCGCCAGCAGAGGGACAGCCTCAGGCTCCTATAATTCACCCCTCCACTTT. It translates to CASRGTASGSYNSPLHF.

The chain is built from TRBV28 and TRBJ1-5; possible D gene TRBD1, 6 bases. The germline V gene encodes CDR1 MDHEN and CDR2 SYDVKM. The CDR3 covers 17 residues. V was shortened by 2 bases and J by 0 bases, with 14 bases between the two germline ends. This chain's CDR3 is CASSLRRGGDSNQPQHF. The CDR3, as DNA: TGTGCCAGCAGTTTACGGCGAGGGGGTGATAGCAATCAGCCCCAGCATTTT.

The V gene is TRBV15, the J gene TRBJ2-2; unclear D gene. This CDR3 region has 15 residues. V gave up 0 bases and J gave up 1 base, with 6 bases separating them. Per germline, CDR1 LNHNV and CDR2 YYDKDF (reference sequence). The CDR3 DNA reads TGTGCCACCAGCAGAGATCGCGGGAACACCGGGGAGCTGTTTTTT. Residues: CATSRDRGNTGELFF.

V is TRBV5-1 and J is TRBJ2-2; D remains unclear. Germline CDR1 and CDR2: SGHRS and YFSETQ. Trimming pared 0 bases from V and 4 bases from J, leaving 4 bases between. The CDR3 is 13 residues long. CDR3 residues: CASSLAGTGELFF. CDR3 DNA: TGCGCCAGCAGCTTGGCGGGCACCGGGGAGCTGTTTTTT.

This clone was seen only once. CDR3: CASSSAGTGDTGELFF. Written as DNA, the CDR3 is TGTGCCAGCAGCTCGGCCGGGACAGGGGACACCGGGGAGCTGTTTTTT. The chain recombines TRBV5-8 with TRBJ2-2, with 10 positions matching TRBD1. Per germline, CDR1 SGHTS and CDR2 YDEGEE. The CDR3 length is 16 residues. The trim removed 3 bases at V and 3 bases at J, leaving 5 bases unmatched. Complete variable domain (other parts from reference TRBV5-8 and TRBJ2-2): EAGVTQSPTHLIKTRGQQATLRCSPISGHTSVYWYQQALGLGLQFLLWYDEGEERNRGNFPPRFSGRQFPNYSSELNVNALELEDSALYLCASSSAGTGDTGELFFGEGSRLTVL.